The next 15 T cell receptor beta chains were all read from a single sample in a study of early T cells in non-severe SARS-CoV-2 infection. TCRdb fed the 5' RACE reads into MiXCR, producing one record per CDR3 protein. The sample lists tens of thousands of distinct CDR3 sequences; roughly 18% were seen once. Here the sequenced sample was whole blood, taken at baseline. The receptors come from an adult who was a healthcare worker with PCR-confirmed SARS-CoV-2 infection or an uninfected control (not recorded which).

This clonotype was observed many times. The chain couples TRBV6-6 to TRBJ2-2; a possible D gene is TRBD2 (6 bases). V was shortened by 4 bases and J by 4 bases, with 16 bases between the two germline ends. The CDR3 sequence is 16 residues long. CDR1 and CDR2 (germline): MNHNY, SVGAGI (reference sequence). CDR3 sequence reads: CASSWRAPRVTGELFF. The CDR3 DNA follows: TGTGCCAGCAGTTGGAGGGCGCCGCGAGTCACCGGGGAGCTGTTTTTT.

In this sample, this clonotype turned up a few times. This chain links TRBV2 with TRBJ1-4, with a weak D call TRBD1 (5 bases). The CDR3 totals 14 residues. The germline CDR1 and CDR2 sequences are SNHLY and FYNNEI. The V and J ends lost 3 bases and 4 bases respectively, with 9 bases between them. The CDR3 spells CASSDRQRNEKLFF. The CDR3 DNA reads as TGTGCCAGCAGTGATCGACAGCGTAATGAAAAACTGTTTTTT.

The chain has TRBV10-3 and TRBJ2-7; weak D call: TRBD1 (5 bases). With 6 bases removed from V and 3 bases from J, the gap between germline ends came to 9 bases. The CDR3 runs to 12 residues. Germline assignment: CDR1 ENHRY and CDR2 SYGVKD. The CDR3 bases are TGTGCCATCAGCGGACACAACTACGAGCAGTACTTC. The encoded protein is CAISGHNYEQYF.

The chain couples TRBV20-1 to TRBJ2-1; 11 bases match TRBD1. This CDR3 contains 15 residues. Per germline, CDR1 DFQATT and CDR2 SNEGSKA (reference sequence). The V gene end was trimmed by 2 bases and the J gene end by 6 bases; junction bases not matched to a gene: 6. The CDR3 sequence is CSARSGQGAVNEQFF. CDR3 DNA sequence: TGCAGTGCTAGATCTGGACAGGGGGCCGTCAATGAGCAGTTCTTC.

The V and J genes are TRBV19 and TRBJ2-7; 7 bases map to TRBD2. CDR3 length: 13 residues. With V trimmed by 5 bases and J by 3 bases, 4 bases remained unmatched. CDR1 is LNHDA, CDR2 SQIVND, per germline (reference sequence). Here the CDR3 DNA reads TGTGCCAGTAGTGGAGTAGCGGGCTACGAGCAGTACTTC. Residues: CASSGVAGYEQYF.

This clonotype has more than one count but fewer than ten. The V and J genes are TRBV3-1 and TRBJ1-2; D remains unclear. Germline values: CDR1 LGHDT, CDR2 YNNKEL (reference sequence). V gave up 3 bases and J gave up 1 base, with 6 bases separating them. This CDR3 region has 13 residues. The CDR3 spells CASSHRNNYGYTF. The CDR3 coding sequence is TGTGCCAGCAGCCACAGAAATAACTATGGCTACACCTTC. Filled out from reference TRBV3-1 and TRBJ1-2, the complete variable domain reads DTAVSQTPKYLVTQMGNDKSIKCEQNLGHDTMYWYKQDSKKFLKIMFSYNNKELIINETVPNRFSPKSPDKAHLNLHINSLELGDSAVYFCASSHRNNYGYTFGSGTRLTVV.

This clonotype has just a few counts. The chain recombines TRBV29-1 with TRBJ2-3, with D perhaps being TRBD1 or TRBD2 (6 bases each). The V gene's germline CDR1 is SQVTM and CDR2 ANQGSEA. V gave up 7 bases and J gave up 0 bases, with 14 bases separating them. The CDR3 consists of 14 residues. CDR3 region: CSAPLGGSTDTQYF. The CDR3 region has the DNA TGCAGCGCCCCGTTAGGGGGGAGCACAGATACGCAGTATTTT.

This clonotype was observed a few times. This sequence joins TRBV28 and TRBJ2-5; possibly TRBD1 for D (6 bases). Germline V gene sequence: CDR1 MDHEN, CDR2 SYDVKM. CDR3 length: 14 residues. V lost 5 bases and J lost 1, with 11 bases in between. The chain's CDR3 is CASSTAGVQETQYF. CDR3 DNA sequence: TGTGCCAGCAGTACGGCAGGGGTCCAAGAGACCCAGTACTTC.

This clonotype showed up just a few times. This rearrangement joins TRBV28 to TRBJ1-1; no clear D gene. V lost 11 bases to trimming and J lost 1 base, with 17 bases between them. CDR1 MDHEN and CDR2 SYDVKM come from the germline V gene. The CDR3 is made up of 14 amino acids. This CDR3 is CAATEGSRNTEAFF. CDR3 nucleotides: TGTGCCGCCACAGAAGGGTCGCGGAACACTGAAGCTTTCTTT. Filled out from reference TRBV28 and TRBJ1-1, the complete variable domain reads DVKVTQSSRYLVKRTGEKVFLECVQDMDHENMFWYRQDPGLGLRLIYFSYDVKMKEKGDIPEGYSVSREKKERFSLILESASTNQTSMYLCAATEGSRNTEAFFGQGTRLTVV.

This rearrangement joins TRBV6-5 to TRBJ2-1; the match to TRBD1 covers 7 bases. V shed 4 bases, J shed 6 bases, and the junction held 3 bases outside the gene matches. This CDR3 has 13 residues. CDR1 MNHEY and CDR2 SVGAGI come from the germline V gene. The CDR3 DNA is TGTGCCAGCAGTTTACGACAGGGCAATGAGCAGTTCTTC. It specifies CASSLRQGNEQFF.

This clonotype was seen more than once but under ten times. This rearrangement joins TRBV7-8 to TRBJ2-2; 9 bases align to TRBD1. This CDR3 spans 17 amino acids. Germline V gene data show CDR1 as SGHVS and CDR2 as FQNEAQ. Trimming took 0 bases from V and 4 from J; bases not matched to a gene: 6. The CDR3, as DNA: TGTGCCAGCAGCTTAGCGTCTTGGACAGGGGTCACCGGGGAGCTGTTTTTT. The encoded protein is CASSLASWTGVTGELFF. The full variable domain, completed using reference TRBV7-8 and TRBJ2-2, is GAGVSQSPRYKVAKRGQDVALRCDPISGHVSLFWYQQALGQGPEFLTYFQNEAQLDKSGLPSDRFFAERPEGSVSTLKIQRTQQEDSAVYLCASSLASWTGVTGELFFGEGSRLTVL.

This chain uses TRBV7-2 with TRBJ2-3; D is unresolved. The CDR3 length is 12 residues. In germline, CDR1 is SGHTA, CDR2 FQGNSA. V was trimmed by 6 bases and J by 4 bases, leaving 8 bases between them. The CDR3 loop is CASRAPPDTQYF. The CDR3 bases are TGTGCCAGCAGGGCCCCGCCAGATACGCAGTATTTT.

This clonotype was picked up a small number of times. V is TRBV5-4 and J is TRBJ1-1; 10 positions match TRBD1. V was pared by 1 base and J by 1 base, with 7 bases of the junction left unmatched. This CDR3 spans 17 amino acids. Germline CDR1 is SGHNT and CDR2 is YYREEE (reference sequence). CDR3 bases: TGTGCCAGCAGCTTGCCCGGGACAGGGGCTCCGAACACTGAAGCTTTCTTT. Translation gives CASSLPGTGAPNTEAFF.

V gene TRBV28 combines with J gene TRBJ2-1; no definite D call. CDR1 is MDHEN, CDR2 SYDVKM, per germline. Trimming cost V 7 bases and J 0 bases, with 16 bases left between them. The CDR3 extends over 16 amino acids. The chain's CDR3 is CASTPWKLGSYNEQFF. In DNA form, the CDR3 reads TGTGCCAGCACGCCCTGGAAGCTCGGCTCCTACAATGAGCAGTTCTTC.

This clonotype was seen only a few times. The chain recombines TRBV2 with TRBJ1-5; D is uncertain. This CDR3 has 16 residues. The germline V gene encodes CDR1 SNHLY and CDR2 FYNNEI. V was clipped by 3 bases and J by 0 bases, with 12 bases between them. The CDR3 loop reads CASSDEKQFSNQPQHF. Here the CDR3 DNA reads TGTGCCAGCAGTGACGAAAAACAGTTTAGCAATCAGCCCCAGCATTTT.